A selection of T cell receptor beta chains follows, all from one sample in a study of response to subunit inactivated influenza vaccine. Each CDR3 protein is one row after TCRdb ran MiXCR on the RT-PCR reads. Among about 540,000 distinct CDR3 sequences listed, 20% to 25% were seen once. These data were likewise used in another study, on T cells expressing NK-cell markers.

The sequences come from CD4+ T cells sorted from PBMCs, collected about 12 days after vaccination. These receptors all come from a man in his fifties or sixties who received an inactivated influenza vaccine. Each CDR3 is given with its conserved first and last residue. D genes are given only for firm matches. For some rows the clone size is stated as once, few or many, or as a class when expanded; others skip it.

abundance	d_gene	v_gene	j_gene	CDR3aa	CDR3nt
.	TRBD2	TRBV29-1	TRBJ2-1	CSVSGTSGRAYNEQFF	TGCAGCGTGAGTGGTACTAGCGGGAGGGCCTACAATGAGCAGTTCTTC
few	.	TRBV20-1	TRBJ1-2	CSAFWEGSDYGYTF	TGCAGTGCTTTCTGGGAGGGGTCCGACTATGGCTACACCTTC
many	.	TRBV7-8	TRBJ2-3	CASSLARSSTDTQYF	TGTGCCAGCAGCTTAGCCCGATCTAGCACAGATACGCAGTATTTT
.	TRBD2	TRBV12-3/TRBV12-4	TRBJ2-7	CASSWLTSGINEQYF	TGTGCCAGCAGCTGGCTGACTAGCGGGATAAATGAGCAGTACTTC
.	.	TRBV29-1	TRBJ1-2	CSVVAGRGNYGYTF	TGCAGCGTTGTTGCCGGGAGGGGTAACTATGGCTACACCTTC
many	TRBD1	TRBV6-1	TRBJ1-6	CASRGQGASSPLHF	TGTGCCAGCAGGGGACAGGGGGCAAGTTCACCCCTCCACTTT
.	.	TRBV2	TRBJ1-1	CASSVLRSTEAFF	TGTGCCAGCAGCGTTTTGAGGAGCACTGAAGCTTTCTTT
many	TRBD1	TRBV12-3/TRBV12-4	TRBJ1-2	CASSDRALIGEDYGYTF	TGTGCCAGCAGTGACAGGGCTTTAATTGGGGAGGACTATGGCTACACCTTC
.	TRBD1	TRBV24-1	TRBJ2-1	CATSTVPGQGTVLWPEQFF	TGTGCCACCAGTACCGTCCCGGGACAGGGGACGGTTTTGTGGCCTGAGCAGTTCTTC
few	TRBD1	TRBV12-3/TRBV12-4	TRBJ1-5	CASSLDRGPRQPQHF	TGTGCCAGCAGTTTGGACAGGGGGCCGCGGCAGCCCCAGCATTTT
.	.	TRBV7-2	TRBJ1-2	CASSLDLTGYTF	TGTGCCAGCAGCTTAGATCTTACGGGCTACACCTTC
few	.	TRBV30	TRBJ2-7	CAWSPWTPTYEQYF	TGTGCCTGGAGTCCCTGGACACCAACCTACGAGCAGTACTTC
.	.	TRBV12-3/TRBV12-4	TRBJ1-3	CASSREGYTIYF	TGTGCCAGCAGTCGGGAGGGATACACCATATATTTT
few	.	TRBV19	TRBJ1-4	CASSIARQRPTEKLFF	TGTGCCAGTAGTATAGCTCGACAGAGGCCGACTGAAAAACTGTTTTTT
.	.	TRBV3-1	TRBJ1-2	CASSQRAGQGSGYTF	TGTGCCAGCAGCCAACGGGCAGGGCAAGGGAGCGGCTACACCTTC
.	TRBD2	TRBV28	TRBJ2-3	CASSSPASGGKDTQYF	TGTGCCAGCAGTTCCCCGGCGAGCGGGGGAAAAGATACGCAGTATTTT
few	.	TRBV4-3	TRBJ2-1	CASSQEPGLLYNEQFF	TGCGCCAGCAGCCAGGAACCGGGACTGCTTTACAATGAGCAGTTCTTC
many	TRBD2	TRBV5-1	TRBJ2-3	CASSLASGLAGGDTQYF	TGCGCCAGCAGCTTGGCCTCGGGACTAGCGGGAGGAGATACGCAGTATTTT
few	TRBD2	TRBV7-9	TRBJ2-5	CASSFPSGTQETQYF	TGTGCCAGCAGCTTTCCTAGCGGGACCCAAGAGACCCAGTACTTC
.	TRBD2	TRBV3-1	TRBJ2-5	CASSLFTSGMSETQYF	TGTGCCAGCAGCCTCTTCACTAGCGGGATGAGTGAGACCCAGTACTTC
.	.	TRBV2	TRBJ2-3	CASSEESSRTDTQYF	TGTGCCAGCAGTGAAGAATCAAGCCGCACAGATACGCAGTATTTT
few	.	TRBV20-1	TRBJ1-2	CSARASQEFF	TGCAGTGCTAGGGCTTCGCAGGAATTCTTC
.	TRBD1	TRBV6-5	TRBJ2-2	CASSYGTGYTGELFF	TGTGCCAGCAGTTACGGGACAGGGTACACCGGGGAGCTGTTTTTT
few	.	TRBV7-8	TRBJ2-5	CASSLGTWQETQYF	TGTGCCAGCAGCTTAGGGACCTGGCAAGAGACCCAGTACTTC
.	TRBD2	TRBV6-2/TRBV6-3	TRBJ2-2	CASRLAGAGELFF	TGTGCCAGCCGACTAGCGGGAGCCGGGGAGCTGTTTTTT
few	.	TRBV28	TRBJ1-5	CASSLSVSNQPQHF	TGTGCCAGCAGTTTATCGGTTAGCAATCAGCCCCAGCATTTT
.	.	TRBV19	TRBJ2-7	CASAASRAEQYF	TGTGCCAGCGCAGCGAGTCGGGCTGAGCAGTACTTC
.	TRBD1	TRBV12-3/TRBV12-4	TRBJ1-5	CASRLTGGAEPQHF	TGTGCCAGCAGACTAACAGGGGGCGCGGAGCCCCAGCATTTT
few	.	TRBV5-6	TRBJ2-2	CASSLYLTTGELFF	TGTGCCAGCAGCTTGTACCTTACGACCGGGGAGCTGTTTTTT
few	.	TRBV5-1	TRBJ2-5	CASSLVSGQETQYF	TGCGCCAGCAGCTTGGTTAGCGGCCAAGAGACCCAGTACTTC
.	.	TRBV24-1	TRBJ2-7	CATPDEQYF	TGTGCCACCCCTGACGAGCAGTACTTC
many	.	TRBV12-3/TRBV12-4	TRBJ2-1	CASSLRPAYNEQFF	TGTGCCAGCAGTTTACGGCCAGCCTACAATGAGCAGTTCTTC
few	.	TRBV29-1	TRBJ1-3	CSVAGGGQGNTIYF	TGCAGCGTTGCTGGAGGCGGACAAGGAAACACCATATATTTT
few	.	TRBV9	TRBJ1-2	CASSVIDNYGYTF	TGTGCCAGCAGCGTAATAGACAACTATGGCTACACCTTC
.	.	TRBV4-2	TRBJ2-5	CASSQEPGVLETQYF	TGTGCCAGCAGCCAAGAACCAGGGGTTTTAGAGACCCAGTACTTC
.	TRBD1	TRBV2	TRBJ2-7	CASNDRGIYEQYF	TGTGCCAGCAATGACAGGGGAATCTACGAGCAGTACTTC
few	TRBD1	TRBV2	TRBJ1-5	CASRKDREQPQHF	TGTGCCAGCAGAAAGGACAGGGAACAGCCCCAGCATTTT
.	TRBD2	TRBV6-2/TRBV6-3	TRBJ2-1	CASTRAGAFNEQFF	TGTGCCAGCACACGAGCGGGGGCCTTCAATGAGCAGTTCTTC
.	.	TRBV3-1	TRBJ2-7	CASSQVHDEQYF	TGTGCCAGCAGCCAAGTTCACGACGAGCAGTACTTC